One and the same sample provided the 32 T cell receptor beta chains below, sequenced in a study of chemoradiotherapy in HPV16-positive cancers. Sequencing was performed with immunoSEQ multiplex PCR; in TCRdb, only in-frame clones are kept and a portion is missing. The sample holds 7,000 to 10,000 clones; approximately 85% are singletons and the top ten take 2.5% to 4%. The sequences come from tumor tissue, collected from a patient who underwent chemoradiotherapy. The receptors come from a human donor with HPV-associated anogenital cancer.

This chain uses TRBV2 with TRBJ2-2; TRBD2 is a possible D gene (6 bases). Germline V gene data show CDR1 as SNHLY and CDR2 as FYNNEI. The CDR3 is 14 residues long. V lost 8 bases and J 3 bases, leaving 13 bases between the germline ends. CDR3 bases: TGTGCCAGCGGAGGAGGGGAGTACACCGGGGAGCTGTTTTTT. As protein: CASGGGEYTGELFF.

The V gene is TRBV29-1, the J gene TRBJ2-5; TRBD1 might be the D (6 bases). Looked up from germline, CDR1 is SQVTM and CDR2 is ANQGSEA. This CDR3 region has 12 residues. Trimming shortened V by 6 bases and J by 5 bases, and 13 bases separated the two germline ends. CDR3 in amino acids: CSVHGQQETQYF. Written as DNA, the CDR3 is TGCAGCGTGCACGGACAGCAGGAGACCCAGTACTTC.

This chain uses TRBV10-3 with TRBJ2-2; TRBD1 agrees at 10 bases. The ends lost 10 bases at V and 5 bases at J; junction bases unmatched: 10. Germline V lookup: CDR1 ENHRY, CDR2 SYGVKD. The CDR3 is made up of 15 amino acids. As DNA, the CDR3 is TGTGCCAGCAATGACAGGGGGCGAGATACCGGGGAGCTGTTTTTT. This sequence encodes CASNDRGRDTGELFF.

The V call is TRBV7-2, the J call TRBJ1-3; D is possibly TRBD1 (6 bases). The germline V gene has CDR1 SGHTA and CDR2 FQGNSA. The CDR3 runs to 15 residues. Deletions cut 2 bases from V and 6 bases from J, with 14 bases between. The CDR3, as DNA: TGTGCCAGCAGCTTAACCTGGGCAGGGGTAAACACCATATATTTT. This sequence encodes CASSLTWAGVNTIYF.

In this sample, this clone turned up once. V usage is TRBV6-1 and J usage is TRBJ1-2; 9 positions agree with TRBD1. The germline V gene has CDR1 MNHNS and CDR2 SASEGT. Germline trimming cut 5 bases from V and 4 bases from J; bases unmatched to any gene: 8. The CDR3 consists of 15 residues. The CDR3 nucleotides are TGTGCCAGCAGTATCGGGACAGGGATTTCCTATGGCTACACCTTC. Translating gives CASSIGTGISYGYTF.

The CDR3 loop is CASSLVKNQPQHF. The CDR3 DNA reads TGTGCCAGCAGCTTAGTGAAGAATCAGCCCCAGCATTTT. V is TRBV7-2 and J is TRBJ1-5; D is undetermined. Germline values: CDR1 SGHTA, CDR2 FQGNSA. V lost 1 base, J lost 4 bases, and 5 bases lay in between. The length of the CDR3 is 13 residues. The full variable domain, rest sourced from reference TRBV7-2 and TRBJ1-5, is GAGVSQSPSNKVTEKGKDVELRCDPISGHTALYWYRQSLGQGLEFLIYFQGNSAPDKSGLPSDRFSAERTGGSVSTLTIQRTQQEDSAVYLCASSLVKNQPQHFGDGTRLSIL.

The V call is TRBV9, the J call TRBJ1-1, with D unclear. The CDR3 is 17 amino acids. Trimming took off 0 bases at V and 0 bases at J, with 15 bases between the two ends. Germline-derived CDR1 and CDR2 are SGDLS and YYNGEE. The CDR3 spells CASSVDPPSGVNTEAFF. For the CDR3, the DNA is TGTGCCAGCAGCGTAGATCCCCCCTCTGGGGTGAACACTGAAGCTTTCTTT.

The sample holds a few counts of this clone. This chain joins TRBV6-6 and TRBJ2-1; no clear D gene. The CDR3 runs 14 residues. Between the trimmed V and J ends, which lost 8 bases and 0 bases, there was a span of 11 bases. Germline-derived CDR1 and CDR2 are MNHNY and SVGAGI (reference sequence). CDR3 sequence: CASWPRGSYNEQFF. The DNA for the CDR3 is TGTGCCAGCTGGCCCCGAGGCTCCTACAATGAGCAGTTCTTC.

The chain has TRBV7-9 and TRBJ2-7, with TRBD1 as a possible D gene (5 bases). V was shortened by 4 bases and J by 4 bases, with 29 bases between the two germline ends. CDR1 SEHNR and CDR2 FQNEAQ come from the germline V gene (reference sequence). This CDR3 has 19 amino acids. CDR3 bases: TGTGCCAGCAGCTCTTCCCGAGAGTCGCAGGGCAAGACCCTATACGAGCAGTACTTC. Encoded protein: CASSSSRESQGKTLYEQYF.

J is TRBJ2-7 and V is TRBV30; D ambiguous. Germline V CDR1 and CDR2: GTSNPN, SVGIG (reference sequence). The CDR3 contains 14 residues. V was cut by 0 bases and J by 2 bases, with 11 bases left in between. CDR3 in DNA: TGTGCCTGGAGTGTAACCAACACGCCCTACGAGCAGTACTTC. Translating gives CAWSVTNTPYEQYF. Drawing the rest from reference TRBV30 and TRBJ2-7, the complete variable domain is SQTIHQWPATLVQPVGSPLSLECTVEGTSNPNLYWYRQAAGRGLQLLFYSVGIGQISSEVPQNLSASRPQDRQFILSSKKLLLSDSGFYLCAWSVTNTPYEQYFGPGTRLTVT.

The J gene is TRBJ1-4, the V gene TRBV9; D gene unclear. V dropped 4 bases and J dropped 8 bases, with 18 bases sitting between them. Germline CDR1 is SGDLS and CDR2 is YYNGEE. This CDR3 is built from 15 residues. Written as DNA, the CDR3 is TGTGCCAGCAGCCTCCGACACGGGCAAAGCGAAAAACTGTTTTTT. This gives the protein CASSLRHGQSEKLFF.

This chain joins TRBV11-2 and TRBJ1-6; D unresolved. The CDR3 is 13 amino acids. Germline values: CDR1 SGHAT, CDR2 FQNNGV. V was pared by 5 bases and J by 6 bases, with 8 bases between. The CDR3 loop reads CASSLAANSPLHF. The CDR3 DNA follows: TGTGCCAGCAGCCTAGCAGCTAATTCACCCCTCCACTTT.

On this clone itself: Germline and junction disagree at one end, which may indicate a read error. V and J are TRBV9 and TRBJ1-1; the match to TRBD1 covers 11 bases. The CDR3 loop spans 14 amino acids. Germline CDR1 SGDLS, CDR2 YYNGEE. DNA of the CDR3: TGTGCCAGCAGCGTAGGGACAGGGGGCGATACCCCCGTCTTT. Translation gives CASSVGTGGDTPVF.

The J gene is TRBJ1-1, the V gene TRBV30, with a possible D match to TRBD1 (5 bases). Germline V gene data show CDR1 as GTSNPN and CDR2 as SVGIG (reference sequence). CDR3 size: 15 residues. V dropped 5 bases and J dropped 6 bases, with 22 bases sitting between them. CDR3 sequence reads: CAWATFRQSGPEAFF. CDR3 sequence (DNA): TGTGCCTGGGCTACCTTCCGACAGTCAGGCCCTGAAGCTTTCTTT.

This sequence joins TRBV2 and TRBJ2-2; D may be TRBD2 (5 bases). Trimming pared 10 bases from V and 8 bases from J, leaving 20 bases between. The CDR3 loop spans 14 amino acids. From germline, CDR1 is SNHLY and CDR2 FYNNEI. As DNA, the CDR3 is TGTGCCACCACCAATAGGGAGAGGGAGGGGGAGCTGTTTTTT. It codes for CATTNREREGELFF. Full variable domain (rest looked up from reference TRBV2 and TRBJ2-2): EPEVTQTPSHQVTQMGQEVILRCVPISNHLYFYWYRQILGQKVEFLVSFYNNEISEKSEIFDDQFSVERPDGSNFTLKIRSTKLEDSAMYFCATTNREREGELFFGEGSRLTVL.

The J gene is TRBJ2-3, the V gene TRBV18; 7 bases are shared with TRBD2. Trimming took 5 bases from V and 5 from J; bases not matched to a gene: 4. The CDR3 has 13 amino acids. Germline-derived CDR1 and CDR2 are KGHSH and LQKENI. CDR3 DNA: TGTGCCAGCTCATCTTTAGCGGGAGATACGCAGTATTTT. Encoded protein: CASSSLAGDTQYF.

The V call is TRBV11-1, the J call TRBJ2-2; 8 nucleotides align to TRBD2. V trimming: 5 bases; J trimming: 7 bases; junction bases outside the gene matches: 6. From germline, CDR1 is SGHAT and CDR2 FQDESV (reference sequence). The CDR3 spans 14 residues. CDR3 amino acids: CASSREGGVGELFF. The CDR3 region has the DNA TGTGCCAGCAGCCGGGAGGGAGGGGTCGGGGAGCTGTTTTTT.

Note on this clone: At one end the junction does not follow the germline gene, possibly because of a read error. The J gene is TRBJ2-5, the V gene TRBV6-5, with D tentatively TRBD1 or TRBD2 (6 bases each). Germline V gene sequence: CDR1 MNHEY, CDR2 SVGAGI. The CDR3 loop spans 16 amino acids. CDR3 DNA: TGTGCCAGCAGTTACTCGGGTGGGGGGCCTTGGGAGAGCCAGTACTTC. Residues: CASSYSGGGPWESQYF.

The chain recombines TRBV9 with TRBJ2-7, with a possible D match to TRBD1 (6 bases). Trimming removed 0 bases from V and 6 bases from J, with 10 bases in between. CDR1 and CDR2 (germline): SGDLS, YYNGEE. This CDR3 region has 13 residues. This chain's CDR3 is CASSVGPTGEQYF. CDR3 bases: TGTGCCAGCAGCGTAGGCCCGACAGGCGAGCAGTACTTC.

This clone appeared a single time. The rearrangement uses TRBV5-5 and TRBJ1-1; no definite D call. The germline V gene has CDR1 SGHKS and CDR2 YYEKEE (reference sequence). CDR3 length: 16 residues. The V end lost 3 bases, the J end lost 0 bases, and 15 bases lay between the germline ends. CDR3 residues: CASSSTPPAVNTEAFF. As DNA, the CDR3 is TGTGCCAGCAGCTCGACTCCCCCAGCGGTGAACACTGAAGCTTTCTTT.

A few counts support this clone. The rearrangement joins TRBV10-2 to TRBJ2-2; no clear D gene. CDR3 size: 11 residues. Germline values: CDR1 WSHSY, CDR2 SAAADI. V lost 7 bases to trimming and J lost 6 bases, with 6 bases between them. This chain's CDR3 is CASIRSGELFF. CDR3 coding DNA: TGCGCCAGCATCAGATCCGGGGAGCTGTTTTTT.

The J gene is TRBJ1-2, the V gene TRBV30; D unclear. This CDR3 region has 15 residues. The germline V gene encodes CDR1 GTSNPN and CDR2 SVGIG (reference sequence). The V end was cut by 0 bases, the J end by 0 bases, with 11 bases between. The CDR3 sequence is CAWSVTTRTNYGYTF. The CDR3 DNA follows: TGTGCCTGGAGTGTTACGACGCGGACTAACTATGGCTACACCTTC.

This clone was recorded once. The rearrangement uses TRBV19 and TRBJ1-2; 10 bases line up with TRBD1. Trimming at V came to 6 bases and at J to 5 bases, leaving 6 bases not matched to a gene. Germline CDR1 is LNHDA and CDR2 is SQIVND (reference sequence). The CDR3 extends over 14 amino acids. In DNA, the CDR3 is TGTGCCAGTAGACCGGGACAGGGGAATTATGGCTACACCTTC. Its protein product is CASRPGQGNYGYTF.

The rearrangement joins TRBV19 to TRBJ1-5; D is ambiguous. This CDR3 has 14 amino acids. The germline CDR1 and CDR2 sequences are LNHDA and SQIVND (reference sequence). V lost 3 bases and J 2 bases, leaving 8 bases between the germline ends. The CDR3 spells CASSMRQGNQPQHF. The DNA of the CDR3 is TGTGCCAGTAGTATGAGGCAGGGCAATCAGCCCCAGCATTTT.

The rearrangement links TRBV7-8 to TRBJ2-7, with a tentative D call TRBD2 (5 bases). The germline gives CDR1 SGHVS, CDR2 FQNEAQ. This CDR3 is built from 14 residues. V was pared by 1 base and J by 0 bases, with 7 bases between. Here the CDR3 reads CASSLVAFSYEQYF. The CDR3 DNA follows: TGTGCCAGCAGCTTAGTAGCGTTCTCCTACGAGCAGTACTTC.

The chain links TRBV9 to TRBJ2-1, with TRBD2 identical over 8 bases. There are 15 residues in the CDR3. Germline V lookup: CDR1 SGDLS, CDR2 YYNGEE. V lost 4 bases to trimming and J lost 4 bases; unmatched junction nucleotides: 7. CDR3 sequence reads: CASSPFLAGYNEQFF. CDR3 sequence (DNA): TGTGCCAGCAGCCCCTTCCTAGCGGGTTACAATGAGCAGTTCTTC.

The J gene is TRBJ2-7, the V gene TRBV30; D unresolved. This CDR3 is built from 11 residues. Germline-derived CDR1 and CDR2 are GTSNPN and SVGIG (reference sequence). The V end lost 4 bases, the J end lost 7 bases, and 11 bases lay between the germline ends. CDR3 sequence: CAWTIGGEQYF. In DNA form, the CDR3 reads TGTGCCTGGACGATAGGCGGTGAGCAGTACTTC.

The CDR3 DNA reads as TGTGCCAGCAGCTCCCCAGGGGGGCTAGCTTACAATGAGCAGTTCTTC. It codes for CASSSPGGLAYNEQFF. V gene TRBV27 combines with J gene TRBJ2-1; D perhaps matches TRBD1 (7 bases). The germline gives CDR1 MNHEY, CDR2 SMNVEV (reference sequence). This CDR3 spans 16 amino acids. Trimming took 6 bases from V and 4 from J, leaving 19 bases between them.

V and J are TRBV6-6 and TRBJ2-7; 13 positions agree with TRBD2. V shed 2 bases and J 1 base; nucleotides not matched to a gene: 2. The germline V gene encodes CDR1 MNHNY and CDR2 SVGAGI (reference sequence). The length of the CDR3 is 16 residues. CDR3 region: CASSYGGLAGSYEQYF. The CDR3 coding sequence is TGTGCCAGCAGTTACGGGGGACTAGCGGGGTCCTACGAGCAGTACTTC.

This clone was observed a single time. The rearrangement joins TRBV6-4 to TRBJ2-5; D not resolved. The V and J ends lost 5 bases and 9 bases respectively, with 19 bases between them. The germline V gene has CDR1 MRHNA and CDR2 SNTAGT. The CDR3 spans 14 residues. The CDR3 protein is CASSPDPYSGAQYF. For the CDR3, the DNA is TGTGCCAGCAGTCCTGACCCGTATTCCGGTGCCCAGTACTTC.

The genes are TRBV6-6 and TRBJ2-2, with TRBD1 identical over 9 bases. Germline loops: CDR1 MNHNY, CDR2 SVGAGI (reference sequence). This CDR3 spans 16 amino acids. Unmatched junction bases numbered 9, after V lost 3 bases and J lost 7 bases. The CDR3 sequence: CASSYNRDRDVGELFF. DNA of the CDR3: TGTGCCAGCAGTTATAACCGGGACAGGGATGTCGGGGAGCTGTTTTTT.

The V gene is TRBV30, the J gene TRBJ2-2; 7 bases agree with TRBD1. The CDR3 is made up of 14 amino acids. J gave up 5 bases and V 5 bases, and 8 bases lay outside the gene matches. CDR1 and CDR2 (germline): GTSNPN, SVGIG (reference sequence). CDR3 bases: TGTGCCTGGGGAACCGGGACAGTAACCGGGGAGCTGTTTTTT. Translated: CAWGTGTVTGELFF.